This TCR beta chain came from a study of T cells in localized non-small cell lung cancer. This CDR3 is built from 13 residues. The V segment lost 10 bases and the J segment 7 bases; nucleotides outside the gene matches: 13. Germline CDR1 reads ENHRY; CDR2 reads SYGVKD. TCRdb's copy holds only in-frame clones and misses some; the assay was immunoSEQ multiplex PCR. The table has 38,000 or so clones, roughly 85% seen once. Whole-study results and caveats: Heterogeneity stays possible, as sequencing covered only one tumor region. The appearance of a median approximately 55 of the top 100 tumor clones was seen in adjacent lung. There was higher T cell clonality in uninvolved adjacent lung than in tumor, and it was highest there.

For this clone: Its antigen is as yet unknown.

The chain joins TRBV10-3 to TRBJ2-7; 7 nucleotides agree with TRBD1. The source was peripheral blood mononuclear cells, collected before any cancer treatment. The receptor was derived from a male donor older than 55 with stage II lung adenocarcinoma. The CDR3 reads CASERDRAEEQYF. CDR3 bases: TGTGCCAGCGAAAGAGACAGGGCTGAAGAGCAGTACTTC.